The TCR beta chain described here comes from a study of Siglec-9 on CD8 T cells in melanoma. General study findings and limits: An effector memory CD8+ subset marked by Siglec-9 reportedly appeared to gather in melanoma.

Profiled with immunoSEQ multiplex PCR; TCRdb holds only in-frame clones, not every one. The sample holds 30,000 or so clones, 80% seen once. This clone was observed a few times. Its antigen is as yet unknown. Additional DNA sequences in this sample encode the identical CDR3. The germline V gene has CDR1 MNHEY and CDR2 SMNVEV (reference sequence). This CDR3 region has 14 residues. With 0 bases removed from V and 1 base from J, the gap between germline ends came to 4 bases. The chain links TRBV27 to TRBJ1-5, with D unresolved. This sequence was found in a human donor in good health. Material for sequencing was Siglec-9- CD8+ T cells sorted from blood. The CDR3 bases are TGTGCCAGCAGTTTATCAGGCAGCAATCAGCCCCAGCATTTT. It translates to CASSLSGSNQPQHF.